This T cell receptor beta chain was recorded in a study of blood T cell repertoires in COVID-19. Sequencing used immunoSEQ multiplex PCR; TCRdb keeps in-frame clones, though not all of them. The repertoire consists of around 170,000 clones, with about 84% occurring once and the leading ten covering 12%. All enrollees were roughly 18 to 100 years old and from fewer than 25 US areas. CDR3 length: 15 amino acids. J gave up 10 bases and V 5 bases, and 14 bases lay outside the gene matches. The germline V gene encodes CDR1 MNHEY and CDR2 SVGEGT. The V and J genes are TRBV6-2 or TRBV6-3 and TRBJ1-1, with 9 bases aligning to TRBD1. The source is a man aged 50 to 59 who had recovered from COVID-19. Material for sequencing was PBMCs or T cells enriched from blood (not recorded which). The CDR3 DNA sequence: TGTGCCAGCAGTGACACCGGGACAGGGCATCGCGGAGCTTTCTTT. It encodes CASSDTGTGHRGAFF.